This T cell receptor beta chain was observed in a study of shared clonotypes between healthy human individuals. Notes on the study in general: Donors were few, which limited the genetic and exposure-history diversity represented. The study found about 5% of naive CD4 clonotypes shared across several donors. Only blood samples were collected, and tissue repertoires likely differ.

The germline V and J ends were trimmed by 4 bases and 2 bases, with 4 bases remaining between them. The CDR3 consists of 12 residues. CDR1 is MNHEY and CDR2 is SMNVEV in the germline V gene (reference sequence). About this clone itself: Antigen unknown. This specimen includes other DNA sequences encoding the same CDR3.

TCRdb's copy holds only in-frame clones and misses some; the assay was immunoSEQ multiplex PCR. The data contain a few million clones, around nine tenths of them singletons. This TCR derives from a man aged 18 to 30 in good health. The chain employs TRBV27 and TRBJ2-3; D is unclear. The sample consisted of naive CD4+ T cells sorted from blood. Subset indicated: CD45RA+ positively selected. The CDR3 DNA follows: TGTGCCAGCAGTTCCTTCACAGATACGCAGTATTTT. It encodes CASSSFTDTQYF.